The 20 T cell receptor beta chains in this list originate from one sample, sequenced in a study of CD8+ T cells in alopecia areata. It was cDNA, reverse transcribed from extracted RNA, that served as the sequencing template. Produced via immunoSEQ multiplex PCR; TCRdb's table is partial and in-frame only. The table records 200,000 to 250,000 clones, approximately 57% of them present only once. Specified treatment: oral pan-JAK inhibitor, 5-10 mg twice daily. The sequences come from CD4+ T cells sorted from blood, collected at week 4, from a patient treated with tofacitinib. These receptors originate from a human donor with alopecia areata.

This clone was observed a few times. V usage is TRBV14 and J usage is TRBJ1-2; 7 nucleotides match TRBD1. The CDR3 length is 16 residues. In germline, CDR1 is SGHDN, CDR2 FVKESK. The V gene end was trimmed by 4 bases and the J gene end by 5 bases; junction bases not matched to a gene: 13. This CDR3 is CASSRSTGTEKYGYTF. CDR3 sequence (DNA): TGTGCCAGCAGCCGGTCCACCGGGACAGAGAAGTATGGCTACACCTTC.

The chain couples TRBV4-2 to TRBJ2-5; weak D call: TRBD1 (6 bases). V lost 7 bases and J 11 bases, leaving 20 bases between the germline ends. Germline V lookup: CDR1 LGHNA, CDR2 YNFKEQ. The CDR3 sequence is 13 residues long. DNA for the CDR3: TGTGCCAGCACCGGAAAGGACAGATTTTTACAGTACTTC. Amino acid sequence: CASTGKDRFLQYF.

V usage is TRBV30 and J usage is TRBJ1-1, with D possibly being TRBD1 (6 bases). Germline CDR1 is GTSNPN and CDR2 is SVGIG (reference sequence). The V gene lost 1 base and the J gene lost 1 base, with 16 bases spanning the gap. The CDR3 runs to 16 residues. The chain's CDR3 is CAWSGEGGTTNTEAFF. Written as DNA, the CDR3 is TGTGCCTGGAGTGGTGAAGGGGGAACCACGAACACTGAAGCTTTCTTT.

The rearrangement joins TRBV2 to TRBJ1-2; 8 bases are a match to TRBD1. Germline V CDR1 and CDR2: SNHLY, FYNNEI. This CDR3 region has 15 residues. Trimming cost V 5 bases and J 7 bases; bases outside gene matches: 12. The CDR3 DNA reads as TGTGCCAGCAGTTCTACACAGGGGGGAGTCAGTGGCTACACCTTC. Its protein is CASSSTQGGVSGYTF. Full variable domain (outside the CDR3, taken from reference TRBV2 and TRBJ1-2): EPEVTQTPSHQVTQMGQEVILRCVPISNHLYFYWYRQILGQKVEFLVSFYNNEISEKSEIFDDQFSVERPDGSNFTLKIRSTKLEDSAMYFCASSSTQGGVSGYTFGSGTRLTVV.

V gene TRBV29-1 combines with J gene TRBJ1-5, with 10 bases identical to TRBD1. With 3 bases clipped from V and 5 bases from J, the junction kept 4 bases outside the gene matches. CDR1 and CDR2 from the germline V gene are SQVTM and ANQGSEA. The CDR3 loop spans 14 amino acids. The CDR3 sequence is CSVEGQGPDQPQHF. DNA of the CDR3: TGCAGCGTTGAGGGACAGGGGCCCGATCAGCCCCAGCATTTT.

The gene calls are TRBV25-1 and TRBJ2-1, with D unclear. The CDR3 extends over 15 amino acids. The V end was cut by 1 base, the J end by 5 bases, with 12 bases between. Per germline, CDR1 MGHDK and CDR2 SYGVNS. The CDR3 protein is CASSEWVLTDNEQFF. In DNA, the CDR3 is TGTGCCAGCAGTGAATGGGTCCTCACCGACAATGAGCAGTTCTTC.

J is TRBJ1-2 and V is TRBV6-5; weak D call: TRBD1 (6 bases). Germline loops: CDR1 MNHEY, CDR2 SVGAGI. Trimming shortened V by 6 bases and J by 7 bases, and 12 bases separated the two germline ends. The CDR3 totals 12 residues. The CDR3 sequence: CASRIQGRGYTF. The CDR3 DNA reads TGTGCCAGCAGAATACAGGGTCGTGGCTACACCTTC.

This rearrangement joins TRBV4-3 to TRBJ2-1, with D perhaps TRBD1 (5 bases). CDR1 and CDR2 from the germline V gene are LGHNA and YSLEER. Trimming left V 4 bases short and J 4 bases short, with 14 bases between. The CDR3 extends over 15 amino acids. The CDR3 is CASSPRVDSYNEQFF. The CDR3 nucleotides read TGCGCCAGCAGCCCCAGGGTAGACAGTTACAATGAGCAGTTCTTC.

The chain is built from TRBV27 and TRBJ1-5; D may be TRBD1 (5 bases). From germline, CDR1 is MNHEY and CDR2 SMNVEV (reference sequence). This CDR3 contains 14 residues. V was shortened by 3 bases and J by 7 bases, with 13 bases between the two germline ends. The DNA of the CDR3 is TGTGCCAGCAGTTTCGCGGGGCCGAAACAGCCCCAGCATTTT. Its translation is CASSFAGPKQPQHF.

V is TRBV7-2 and J is TRBJ2-7, with D possibly matching TRBD2 (6 bases). Germline-derived CDR1 and CDR2 are SGHTA and FQGNSA. Trimming stripped 5 bases from V and 6 bases from J, with 17 bases between. This CDR3 region has 14 residues. CDR3 nucleotides: TGTGCCAGCAGCGGTGTAACTAGCCCCCGCGAGCAGTACTTC. It encodes CASSGVTSPREQYF.

V and J are TRBV29-1 and TRBJ1-5; D gene uncertain. Germline assignment: CDR1 SQVTM and CDR2 ANQGSEA. CDR3 length equals 13 residues. V lost 4 bases to trimming and J lost 4 bases, with 11 bases between them. CDR3 region: CSVGGYENQPQHF. Written as DNA, the CDR3 is TGCAGCGTTGGAGGGTATGAGAATCAGCCCCAGCATTTT.

The rearrangement uses TRBV7-2 and TRBJ2-5; no definite D call. Germline lookup yields CDR1 SGHTA and CDR2 FQGNSA. This CDR3 contains 14 residues. Trimming cost V 6 bases and J 2 bases, with 13 bases left between them. CDR3 amino acids: CASSPLYGQETQYF. DNA for the CDR3: TGTGCCAGCAGTCCCCTGTACGGACAAGAGACCCAGTACTTC.

This chain connects TRBV12-5 to TRBJ2-3, with D hard to call. The V gene lost 7 bases and the J gene lost 2 bases, with 16 bases spanning the gap. Germline CDR1 reads LGHNT; CDR2 reads FRNRAP. The CDR3 has 15 residues. The CDR3 nucleotides read TGTGCTAGTGCCCCGTCGGCCTATCCCACAGATACGCAGTATTTT. Its translation is CASAPSAYPTDTQYF. Full variable domain (missing parts from reference TRBV12-5 and TRBJ2-3): DARVTQTPRHKVTEMGQEVTMRCQPILGHNTVFWYRQTMMQGLELLAYFRNRAPLDDSGMPKDRFSAEMPDATLATLKIQPSEPRDSAVYFCASAPSAYPTDTQYFGPGTRLTVL.

This clone has only one observation. The chain recombines TRBV5-6 with TRBJ1-3; TRBD1 agrees at 7 bases. The V and J ends lost 6 bases and 8 bases, in that order; junction bases with no gene match: 14. The V gene's germline CDR1 is SGHDT and CDR2 YYEEEE. The CDR3 extends over 15 amino acids. CDR3 sequence: CASTTIREQGYTIYF. The CDR3 nucleotides read TGTGCCAGCACCACCATCCGAGAACAGGGGTACACCATATATTTT. The complete variable domain, with remaining parts taken from reference TRBV5-6 and TRBJ1-3, reads DAGVTQSPTHLIKTRGQQVTLRCSPKSGHDTVSWYQQALGQGPQFIFQYYEEEERQRGNFPDRFSGHQFPNYSSELNVNALLLGDSALYLCASTTIREQGYTIYFGEGSWLTVV.

This sequence joins TRBV6-5 and TRBJ2-6; the match to TRBD2 covers 7 bases. Germline assignment: CDR1 MNHEY and CDR2 SVGAGI. The length of the CDR3 is 15 residues. Unmatched junction bases numbered 12, after V lost 6 bases and J lost 10 bases. CDR3 loop: CASRPEVGGVNVLTF. DNA for the CDR3: TGTGCCAGCAGACCGGAAGTGGGAGGGGTAAACGTCCTGACTTTC.

The rearrangement joins TRBV30 to TRBJ2-2; TRBD1 might be the D (5 bases). Per the germline V gene, CDR1 is GTSNPN and CDR2 is SVGIG (reference sequence). The V gene lost 4 bases and the J gene lost 3 bases, with 12 bases spanning the gap. This CDR3 comprises 14 residues. CDR3 DNA sequence: TGTGCCTGGAATCCCAACAGGTACACCGGGGAGCTGTTTTTT. It yields the protein CAWNPNRYTGELFF. The complete variable domain, with remaining parts taken from reference TRBV30 and TRBJ2-2, reads SQTIHQWPATLVQPVGSPLSLECTVEGTSNPNLYWYRQAAGRGLQLLFYSVGIGQISSEVPQNLSASRPQDRQFILSSKKLLLSDSGFYLCAWNPNRYTGELFFGEGSRLTVL.

This sequence joins TRBV29-1 and TRBJ2-3, with 8 bases fitting TRBD1. CDR1 is SQVTM and CDR2 is ANQGSEA in the germline V gene. J was trimmed by 1 base and V by 5 bases; bases with no gene match: 5. This CDR3 contains 14 residues. In DNA form, the CDR3 reads TGCAGCGTTAGGAAGGACAGGGGCACAGATACGCAGTATTTT. Its translation is CSVRKDRGTDTQYF.

The chain carries TRBV7-2 and TRBJ1-1; possibly TRBD1 for D (6 bases). Germline CDR1 SGHTA, CDR2 FQGNSA. The CDR3 is 14 residues long. With 5 bases removed from V and 7 bases from J, the gap between germline ends came to 17 bases. CDR3 region: CASSLQLGAVEAFF. The DNA for the CDR3 is TGTGCCAGCAGCCTCCAGTTGGGGGCGGTTGAAGCTTTCTTT.

There are many counts of this clone. The chain recombines TRBV7-2 with TRBJ1-1; D is uncertain. CDR1 is SGHTA, CDR2 FQGNSA, per germline. The CDR3 has 14 amino acids. V was cut by 5 bases and J by 0 bases, with 10 bases left in between. The chain's CDR3 is CASSRPSLNTEAFF. CDR3 DNA: TGTGCCAGCAGCCGACCCTCTTTGAACACTGAAGCTTTCTTT.

Only a few counts were recorded for this clone. The chain joins TRBV19 to TRBJ2-7, with 8 positions matching TRBD1. TRBJ2-5 explains the end of the DNA better; the J call may be wrong. The CDR3 length is 14 residues. Germline CDR1 reads LNHDA; CDR2 reads SQIVND (reference sequence). In DNA, the CDR3 is TGTGCCAGTAGTGGGACAGGAGGAAAAAAGACCCAGTACTTC. This encodes CASSGTGGKKTQYF.